This TCR beta chain was identified in a study of identical twins (dated by TCRdb to between 2015 and 2016). Regarding the complete study: To test whether fetal clonotypes persist, this study deep-sequenced TCR alpha and beta repertoires from monozygotic twins, from unrelated adults of various ages, and from cord blood. To rule out contamination, the twin experiments were replicated at different times with different library preparation protocols. Broader findings and caveats from the paper: Compared with coincidental sharing between unrelated individuals, out-of-frame TCR alpha sequences shared between twins showed an excess of sequences with low generation probability. A weaker excess of twin sharing was found in beta out-of-frame sequences because the signal-to-noise ratio was lowered by fewer shared sequences. Recombination models systematically underestimated out-of-frame TCR alpha sharing in monozygotic twins but agreed with sharing between unrelated individuals. Conclusions relied on cross-sectional statistical analysis, since the same donors could not be followed over many years. Invariant T cells such as MAIT and iNKT could partly confound zero-insertion analyses, though diverse VJ usage argued against this for most clonotypes. Fewer insertions were carried by abundant cord blood beta clonotypes; a weaker similar trend was observed in young adult naive repertoires, while no such trend was observed in memory repertoires.

About this clonotype itself: Its recognized antigen is unknown. The record has no base qualities; no much larger clone is one base away.

Every donor was a healthy Caucasian. Three pairs of female monozygotic twins, all aged roughly 18 to 30 years, were included in the twin cohort. RNA for TCR libraries was isolated from peripheral blood mononuclear cells. Via the germline V gene (reference sequence), CDR1 is DFQATT and CDR2 SNEGSKA. The CDR3 goes from the cysteine to the phenylalanine over 16 residues. Only the CDR3 DNA is retained, 48 bases long and in frame from the first base. The germline V and J ends show losses of 3 bases and 0 bases respectively, and no gene match explains 7 bases of the junction. Library creation used 5' RACE. TCRdb names Illumina HiSeq 2000 as the instrument used. A universal primer binding site was introduced by template switching, and a unique molecular identifier was present in the final cDNA, enabling accurate counting of TCR cDNA molecules. Specific primers in the conserved constant-segment region were used to synthesize first-strand cDNA for TCR alpha and beta chains. Each cDNA library was double barcoded, with a SMART-Mk sample barcode plus Illumina barcodes, to control for contamination. TruSeq adapter sequences, together with Illumina sample barcodes, were added in two successive PCR steps. The TCR alpha and beta cDNA libraries were sequenced on the Illumina HiSeq platform using custom primers. From the authors' description of their analysis: MiGEC processed the raw reads to extract unique molecular identifiers, while MiXCR was used to determine the CDR3 positions. For each individual, recombination models were inferred using an EM algorithm with the repgenHMM and IGoR tools. Shared clonotypes were analyzed with the tcR package in R, and sharing was normalized by the product of cloneset sizes. To study raw recombination free of thymic and clonal selection effects, out-of-frame nonproductive sequences were analyzed. TCRdb ran its own pipeline on the public reads, namely fastp trimming at Q25 and MiXCR clone calling, and kept in-frame beta chains. When rows share a CDR3 protein, they turn into one entry using the most common DNA and genes. The V and J calls come from TCRdb's annotation, not from the publication. For this sample the table gives some 790,000 distinct CDR3 sequences, of which roughly 20% were detected only once. The top ten constitute around 14% of the sample.

This sample was shared with a second study, whose subject was T cells expressing NK-cell markers. Looking at the second paper: Three sorted T-cell subsets (CD3+CD56+NKG2C+, CD3+CD56+NKG2C- and CD3+CD56-NKG2C+) from several donors had their TCR beta-chain repertoires profiled. Of the eight sequenced donors, seven were found to be HCMV-seropositive and one was found to be HCMV-seronegative. To restrict sorting to alphabetaTCR-expressing T cells, an anti-gammadeltaTCR antibody was added in several experiments. For 5 or 6 donors, the dominant CD3+CD56+NKG2C+ clonotypes were among the top 10 CD8+ clonotypes and accounted for 1.0-7.0% of CD8+ T cells. Those dominant clonotypes were again the most abundant among CD3+CD56-NKG2C+ cells in a few donors, at roughly 28.3-65%. It remained unclear whether the expanded NKG2C-expressing T cell clones were specific for HCMV antigens. The study sequenced eight donors, all healthy volunteers chosen at random: three men and five women. To determine HCMV serostatus, a commercial ELISA kit was used to detect HCMV-specific IgG in serum. For about six donors, unsorted PBMC were also used to sequence bulk peripheral blood T-cell repertoires. MIGEC was used to demultiplex reads and group the reads by UMI, and MiTCR was used to assemble and quantify clonotypes. To remove erroneous sequences, TCR cDNA sequences were retained only when supported by two or more reads. Downstream repertoire analysis used the tcR package, and clonotypes were matched across fractions by CDR3 nucleotide sequence plus V segment. VDJmatch was used to annotate antigen specificity against VDJdb, with one amino acid substitution in CDR3 permitted.

The specimen sequenced was PBMCs. This sequence was found in a woman in her late teens or twenties in good health. The chain links TRBV20-1 with TRBJ2-2, and 7 junctional nucleotides match TRBD1. The DNA sequence follows: TGCAGTGCTAGGAGACAGGGTGTCCCGAACACCGGGGAGCTGTTTTTT. This is translated as CSARRQGVPNTGELFF.